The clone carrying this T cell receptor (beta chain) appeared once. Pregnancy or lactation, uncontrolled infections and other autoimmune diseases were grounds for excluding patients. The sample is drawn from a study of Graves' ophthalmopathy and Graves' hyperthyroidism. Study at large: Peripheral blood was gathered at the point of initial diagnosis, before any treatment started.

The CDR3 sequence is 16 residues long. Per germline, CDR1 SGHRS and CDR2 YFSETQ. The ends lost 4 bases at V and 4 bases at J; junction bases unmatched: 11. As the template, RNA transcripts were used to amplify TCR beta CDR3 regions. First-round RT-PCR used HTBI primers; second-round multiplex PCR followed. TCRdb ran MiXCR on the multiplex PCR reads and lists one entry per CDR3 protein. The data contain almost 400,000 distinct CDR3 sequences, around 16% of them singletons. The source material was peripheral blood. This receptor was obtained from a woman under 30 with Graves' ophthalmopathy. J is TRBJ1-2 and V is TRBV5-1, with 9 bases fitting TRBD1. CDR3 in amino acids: CASSGRQGTGLYGYTF. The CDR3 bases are TGCGCCAGCAGCGGCAGACAAGGGACAGGGCTCTATGGCTACACCTTC. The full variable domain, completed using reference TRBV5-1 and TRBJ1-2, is KAGVTQTPRYLIKTRGQQVTLSCSPISGHRSVSWYQQTPGQGLQFLFEYFSETQRNKGNFPGRFSGRQFSNSRSEMNVSTLELGDSALYLCASSGRQGTGLYGYTFGSGTRLTVV.